Described below is a single TCR beta chain sequence and its context. Its recognized antigen is unknown. No much larger clone exists at a distance of one base, and base qualities are not known. The sample belongs to a study of beta chain features in type 1 diabetes (dated by TCRdb to 2017 to 2018). For the wider study: Mean age, gender distribution, total cell number and subset yield did not differ between patients and healthy donors. Across all samples, around 99 million sorted cells were examined, and cell number per subset correlated strongly with RNA yield. In the study, recently diagnosed type 1 diabetes patients and matched healthy donors were compared on the TCRB repertoires of their sorted circulating CD4+ T cell subsets. Whereas all 30 or so donors provided naive and central memory subsets, regulatory and stem cell-like memory subsets were isolated from just 8 patients and roughly 8 healthy donors.

All of the isolated RNA was reverse transcribed with the High Capacity cDNA Reverse Transcription Kit, so expressed TCRB transcripts were sequenced. Deep immunoSEQ sequencing was performed on naive, central memory and regulatory T cell samples, with an average of around 3.5 million total reads per sample. After sorted cells were lysed in RLT buffer, RNA was extracted with DNase-treated RNeasy Micro or Mini kits, with the choice depending on cell number. To prevent cross-contamination, each cell subset was processed individually, whereas patient and healthy donor samples were processed jointly. TCRB sequences were amplified from cDNA with the immunoSEQ multiplex PCR, producing 87-bp fragments spanning the CDR3 region. Amplicons were sequenced on the Illumina HiSeq platform. Turning to the authors' computational methods: Synthetic template baselines were used to correct PCR bias computationally, reads within Hamming distance 2 were collapsed together, and singletons that could not be merged were discarded. Reads were aligned to IMGT to assign V, D and J genes, CDR3 length, and insertions or deletions at six rearrangement sites. Within each subset, clonotype counts were normalized to sorted cell number, after which true diversity and Gini coefficients were computed with the tcR R package. Repertoire sharing was quantified using the overlap coefficient calculated on TCRB nucleotide sequences. Out-of-frame TCRB sequences from naive cells were analyzed as a proxy for the pre-selection repertoire. TCRdb retrieved this table from immuneACCESS and kept in-frame rearrangements only. Not all clones are present; in checked studies, unresolved V genes account for under half, and no reason is known for the remainder. That table supplies the V and J calls and clone size; D and trimming were determined from the DNA. The sample includes under 550,000 clones, with about an eighth observed a single time. The top ten hold 0.046% of the sample.

The CDR3 starts with the cysteine, ends with the phenylalanine, and has 15 residues. Here the CDR3 DNA is all that survives: 45 bases in frame from base 1. For CDR1 and CDR2, the germline V gene lists SGHTA and FQGNSA. For this chain, trimming is 6 bases at the V end and 2 bases at the J end, and the number of junction bases without a gene match is 9. From each donor, a single peripheral blood sample of around 0.12 L on average was drawn into heparinised tubes. Naive, central memory, regulatory and stem cell-like memory CD4+ T cells were sorted on a BD FACSAria II using a panel including CD45RO, CCR7, CD25, CD127, CD95 and CD27. All sorted populations exceeded 95% purity. PBMCs were isolated right away by Lymphoprep density gradient centrifugation and were stained directly, without culture. So that batch effects would be minimized, each experiment stained and sorted samples in pairs, pairing one healthy donor with one patient.

General findings and caveats noted by the study authors: Because cDNA rather than genomic DNA was sequenced, highly expressing activated cells could have been over-represented, although no difference in activation and CD3 levels was found between groups. Because small numbers of individuals were included in the HLA sub-analyses, any influence of HLA type on TCRB rearrangement was left unresolved. Type 1 diabetes patients showed a moderate but significant shortening of TCRB CDR3 length in all four CD4+ subsets. Shorter templates might be favored by PCR, yet because patient and control samples were amplified and corrected together, any such skew would affect both groups equally. Patients with type 1 diabetes made fewer insertions and deleted more nucleotides at VDJ recombination sites, implying thymic rearrangement abnormalities. Naive, central memory and regulatory TCRB repertoires appeared more similar among patients than among healthy donors.

This sequence uses TRBV7-2 and TRBJ1-1, with 7 central nucleotides matching TRBD1. The clonotype originates from a woman aged 18-29 years in good health. The sequenced sample consisted of naive CD4+ T cells from blood. This specimen's cell subset or site label, per the study, means: true naive CD4+ T cells. The DNA sequence is given as TGTGCCAGCAGAAGCACTGGGACAGCTAACACTGAAGCTTTCTTT. Translation gives CASRSTGTANTEAFF.